These 14 T cell receptor beta chains were all obtained from the same sample, sequenced in a study of blood T cells in healthy people across ages. Next came a second PCR, run for about 7 to 11 cycles, which used a sample-barcoded 5' primer along with a J-beta primer mix. Each CDR3 protein is one row after TCRdb ran MiXCR on the 5' RACE reads. There are 650,000 to 1,000,000 distinct CDR3 sequences in the sample; about 36% occur only once, and 10% to 15% lies in the top ten. The sample was blood. Every receptor here comes from a man aged 18 to 30 in good health.

The V gene is TRBV3-1, the J gene TRBJ2-3, with D tentatively TRBD1 or TRBD2 (5 bases each). CDR1 is LGHDT, CDR2 YNNKEL, per germline (reference sequence). The CDR3 spans 17 residues. V was trimmed by 2 bases and J by 3 bases, leaving 18 bases between them. CDR3 in DNA: TGTGCCAGCAGCCAACCTTGGGGGATTGAGGCGACAGATACGCAGTATTTT. It codes for CASSQPWGIEATDTQYF.

Only one count was recorded for this clonotype. The rearrangement links TRBV6-2 or TRBV6-3 to TRBJ2-3, with D possibly matching TRBD1 (6 bases). Per germline, CDR1 MNHEY and CDR2 SVGEGT. The V end was cut by 4 bases, the J end by 1 base, with 12 bases between. The CDR3 has 15 residues. The DNA of the CDR3 is TGTGCCAGCAGTTGGGTGGGGGCGGGCACAGATACGCAGTATTTT. This sequence encodes CASSWVGAGTDTQYF.

The gene calls are TRBV12-3 or TRBV12-4 and TRBJ1-2; D perhaps matches TRBD1 (5 bases). Trimming shortened V by 2 bases and J by 6 bases, and 10 bases separated the two germline ends. This CDR3 has 13 residues. This CDR3 is CASSLFREDGYTF. Here the CDR3 DNA reads TGTGCCAGCAGTTTATTCAGGGAGGATGGCTACACCTTC.

The rearrangement uses TRBV11-2 and TRBJ2-2; D might be TRBD2 (5 bases). Trimming removed 5 bases from V and 0 bases from J, with 16 bases in between. Germline CDR1 reads SGHAT; CDR2 reads FQNNGV. The CDR3 loop spans 17 amino acids. The CDR3, as DNA: TGTGCCAGCAGCCTCCGGGTCCTGCGGGCGAACACCGGGGAGCTGTTTTTT. It translates to CASSLRVLRANTGELFF.

This clonotype was counted only a few times. The V call is TRBV27, the J call TRBJ2-3; no reliable D call. The CDR3 runs to 10 residues. CDR1 is MNHEY and CDR2 is SMNVEV in the germline V gene (reference sequence). Trimming removed 11 bases from V and 3 bases from J, with 6 bases in between. CDR3 loop: CACETDTQYF. The CDR3 DNA sequence: TGTGCCTGCGAAACAGATACGCAGTATTTT.

The J gene is TRBJ1-4, the V gene TRBV5-1, with unresolved D. Trimming removed 2 bases at V and 0 bases at J, with 8 bases between. The germline gives CDR1 SGHRS, CDR2 YFSETQ. The CDR3 is 15 residues long. The chain's CDR3 is CASSFKAATNEKLFF. In nucleotides, the CDR3 is TGCGCCAGCAGCTTCAAGGCTGCAACTAATGAAAAACTGTTTTTT.

The chain is built from TRBV15 and TRBJ2-3; no reliable D call. Germline values: CDR1 LNHNV, CDR2 YYDKDF (reference sequence). Trimming took off 5 bases at V and 0 bases at J, with 9 bases between the two ends. This CDR3 is built from 14 residues. The CDR3 spells CATSPGTSTDTQYF. Written as DNA, the CDR3 is TGTGCCACCAGCCCAGGAACTAGCACAGATACGCAGTATTTT.

The chain couples TRBV4-1 to TRBJ1-1; D is ambiguous. The CDR3 is 13 residues long. Per germline, CDR1 MGHRA and CDR2 YSYEKL. V was cut by 4 bases and J by 3 bases, with 9 bases left in between. CDR3 DNA: TGCGCCAGCAGCCCCGGGTGGGACACTGAAGCTTTCTTT. This translates into CASSPGWDTEAFF.

This sequence joins TRBV4-2 and TRBJ1-5; no clear D. CDR1 and CDR2 (germline): LGHNA, YNFKEQ. The CDR3 runs to 15 residues. With 0 bases removed from V and 0 bases from J, the gap between germline ends came to 6 bases. CDR3 protein: CASSQEWNSNQPQHF. CDR3 DNA sequence: TGTGCCAGCAGCCAAGAGTGGAATAGCAATCAGCCCCAGCATTTT.

The chain combines TRBV4-2 with TRBJ2-1; the D gene is possibly TRBD2 (6 bases). Trimming took 3 bases from V and 2 from J, leaving 11 bases between them. This CDR3 spans 15 amino acids. Germline loops: CDR1 LGHNA, CDR2 YNFKEQ. CDR3 loop: CASSHGGDPYNEQFF. The CDR3 DNA sequence: TGTGCCAGCAGCCATGGCGGGGACCCCTACAATGAGCAGTTCTTC.

This clonotype showed up just a few times. This chain connects TRBV12-3 or TRBV12-4 to TRBJ1-2, with 9 bases identical to TRBD1. The CDR3 extends over 16 amino acids. The trim removed 3 bases at V and 7 bases at J, leaving 12 bases unmatched. This CDR3 reads CASSFTGQGVGLGYTF. Here the CDR3 DNA reads TGTGCCAGCAGTTTCACGGGACAGGGTGTGGGTCTTGGCTACACCTTC.

V and J are TRBV27 and TRBJ2-5, with D uncertain. Germline CDR1 reads MNHEY; CDR2 reads SMNVEV (reference sequence). The CDR3 has 13 amino acids. V was shortened by 4 bases and J by 6 bases, with 12 bases between the two germline ends. The CDR3 here is CASSSRRHQTQYF. DNA of the CDR3: TGTGCCAGCAGTTCCCGTCGGCACCAGACCCAGTACTTC.

As regards this clonotype: A read error is possible here, since a much larger clone lies one base away. The chain joins TRBV20-1 to TRBJ1-6, with D hard to call. The V gene lost 5 bases and the J gene lost 9 bases, with 20 bases spanning the gap. There are 15 residues in the CDR3. Germline values: CDR1 DFQATT, CDR2 SNEGSKA (reference sequence). CDR3 sequence: CSAGGQASYFSPLHF. CDR3 sequence (DNA): TGCAGTGCTGGAGGTCAGGCCAGCTACTTTTCACCCCTCCACTTT.

This clonotype was counted a few times. The gene calls are TRBV19 and TRBJ2-1; the match to TRBD1 covers 7 bases. CDR3 length: 15 amino acids. Per germline, CDR1 LNHDA and CDR2 SQIVND (reference sequence). V gave up 2 bases and J gave up 8 bases; unmatched junction bases: 9. The DNA of the CDR3 is TGTGCCAGTAGTATAAGTAGGGGACAGTCCTATGAGCAGTTCTTC. Its translation: CASSISRGQSYEQFF.